Below, 14 T cell receptor beta chains from the same sample are listed, as sequenced in a study of control samples from healthy donors and cancer patients. Generated by immunoSEQ multiplex PCR, the TCRdb table keeps only in-frame clones and is missing some. The sample consists of tens of thousands of clones, about 88% of them appearing once. The sample taken for sequencing was blood. These receptor sequences come from a woman aged 55-70 years in good health.

CDR3 coding DNA: TGTGCCATCAGTGAGTCGGGGACTAGAACCCGGGAGCAGTTCTTC. As protein: CAISESGTRTREQFF. The chain uses TRBV10-3 and TRBJ2-1; 8 bases match TRBD2. V lost 0 bases and J lost 10; bases outside the gene matches: 8. Germline CDR1 ENHRY, CDR2 SYGVKD. This CDR3 has 15 amino acids.

The V gene is TRBV28, the J gene TRBJ2-6; D remains ambiguous. Trimming took off 3 bases at V and 0 bases at J, with 9 bases between the two ends. There are 16 residues in the CDR3. Germline V lookup: CDR1 MDHEN, CDR2 SYDVKM. The CDR3 DNA follows: TGTGCCAGCAGTTTTGTGGGTACCTCTGGGGCCAACGTCCTGACTTTC. It is translated as CASSFVGTSGANVLTF. The full variable domain, with the rest looked up from reference TRBV28 and TRBJ2-6, is DVKVTQSSRYLVKRTGEKVFLECVQDMDHENMFWYRQDPGLGLRLIYFSYDVKMKEKGDIPEGYSVSREKKERFSLILESASTNQTSMYLCASSFVGTSGANVLTFGAGSRLTVL.

The chain employs TRBV15 and TRBJ2-5, with TRBD2 matching over 8 bases. This CDR3 is built from 15 residues. The trim removed 3 bases at V and 4 bases at J, leaving 7 bases unmatched. CDR1 LNHNV and CDR2 YYDKDF come from the germline V gene (reference sequence). CDR3 coding DNA: TGTGCCACCAGCAGGGGGAAGAGCGGGGGAGAGACCCAGTACTTC. Amino acids: CATSRGKSGGETQYF.

The rearrangement joins TRBV15 to TRBJ1-2; TRBD1 aligns across 8 bases. The CDR3 runs 15 residues. CDR1 and CDR2 (germline): LNHNV, YYDKDF (reference sequence). Unmatched junction bases numbered 5, after V lost 4 bases and J lost 1 base. The CDR3 coding sequence is TGTGCCACCAGCATAGGGACAGGCATTAACTATGGCTACACCTTC. The encoded protein is CATSIGTGINYGYTF.

V and J are TRBV28 and TRBJ1-3; D is perhaps TRBD1 (6 bases). Per the germline V gene, CDR1 is MDHEN and CDR2 is SYDVKM. V lost 6 bases and J lost 7, with 19 bases in between. This CDR3 has 15 amino acids. The CDR3 nucleotides are TGTGCCAGCAGCCCTGGTGGGGGGCCGGGGAACACCATATATTTT. It specifies CASSPGGGPGNTIYF.

A note on this clone: The DNA is omitted, as the CDR3 cannot be located on it reliably, and the CDR3 follows TCRdb's listing. The V call is TRBV12-3 or TRBV12-4, the J call TRBJ1-4. The CDR3 length is 12 residues, termini included. The CDR3 is CASSFGPGRVFF.

This chain connects TRBV5-1 to TRBJ1-2; D might be TRBD1 (5 bases). Trimming removed 3 bases from V and 5 bases from J, with 14 bases in between. This CDR3 region has 14 residues. Germline CDR1 reads SGHRS; CDR2 reads YFSETQ. The CDR3 is CASSYPGSEYGYTF. As DNA, the CDR3 is TGCGCCAGCAGCTATCCAGGGAGTGAGTATGGCTACACCTTC.

The V and J genes are TRBV11-2 and TRBJ2-5; possibly TRBD1 for D (6 bases). Germline CDR1 SGHAT, CDR2 FQNNGV. The CDR3 extends over 16 amino acids. With 2 bases removed from V and 1 base from J, the gap between germline ends came to 14 bases. The CDR3 nucleotides are TGTGCCAGCAGCTTACAGGCAGGGGTTGGCCAAGAGACCCAGTACTTC. As protein: CASSLQAGVGQETQYF.

The count of this clone is one. The rearrangement joins TRBV29-1 to TRBJ2-3; possibly TRBD1 for D (5 bases). CDR1 is SQVTM and CDR2 is ANQGSEA in the germline V gene. V lost 2 bases and J lost 4, with 13 bases in between. This CDR3 has 14 amino acids. The CDR3 loop is CSVERGYPPDTQYF. The DNA for the CDR3 is TGCAGCGTTGAAAGGGGTTACCCCCCAGATACGCAGTATTTT.

The chain couples TRBV4-1 to TRBJ1-1; D is ambiguous. The germline gives CDR1 MGHRA, CDR2 YSYEKL. V was pared by 0 bases and J by 4 bases, with 24 bases between. The CDR3 sequence is 19 residues long. The CDR3 region has the DNA TGCGCCAGCAGCCAAGATCTTTTTGGGCTAGTTCGGGGAGTCACTGAAGCTTTCTTT. This gives the protein CASSQDLFGLVRGVTEAFF.

V and J are TRBV3-1 (or the pseudogene TRBV3-2) and TRBJ2-3, with 7 bases identical to TRBD2. Germline assignment: CDR1 LGHDT and CDR2 YNNKEL (reference sequence). The CDR3 runs 16 residues. V shed 5 bases, J shed 0 bases, and the junction held 8 bases outside the gene matches. The CDR3 is CASSANPSGSTDTQYF. DNA of the CDR3: TGTGCCAGCAGCGCGAATCCTAGCGGAAGCACAGATACGCAGTATTTT.

This clone was counted a single time. This rearrangement joins TRBV25-1 to TRBJ1-1; a weak D match, TRBD1 (5 bases). Germline-derived CDR1 and CDR2 are MGHDK and SYGVNS. The CDR3 has 15 residues. Trimming removed 8 bases from V and 4 bases from J, with 20 bases in between. The CDR3 DNA sequence: TGTGCCAGCCTCCCGGGGGGAGCTTTGGGCACTGAAGCTTTCTTT. Its translation: CASLPGGALGTEAFF. Variable domain in full (rest from reference TRBV25-1 and TRBJ1-1): EADIYQTPRYLVIGTGKKITLECSQTMGHDKMYWYQQDPGMELHLIHYSYGVNSTEKGDLSSESTVSRIRTEHFPLTLESARPSHTSQYLCASLPGGALGTEAFFGQGTRLTVV.

The chain carries TRBV4-1 and TRBJ2-7; TRBD2 matches at 9 bases. The junction had 4 bases not matched to a gene; V was cut back by 4 bases and J by 0 bases. CDR3 length: 15 residues. Germline CDR1 MGHRA, CDR2 YSYEKL. CDR3: CASSPGLARSYEQYF. CDR3 DNA sequence: TGCGCCAGCAGCCCTGGACTAGCGCGCTCCTACGAGCAGTACTTC.

CDR3 residues: CASSVGNGRGPYNEQFF. CDR3 nucleotide sequence: TGTGCCAGCAGTGTAGGTAACGGGAGGGGTCCCTACAATGAGCAGTTCTTC. The chain recombines TRBV2 with TRBJ2-1; TRBD2 matches 8 bases. J gave up 2 bases and V 4 bases, and 10 bases lay outside the gene matches. Germline CDR1 SNHLY, CDR2 FYNNEI. The CDR3 has 17 residues.